These 28 T cell receptor beta chains were sequenced from one sample in a study of blood T cell repertoires in COVID-19. Assay: immunoSEQ multiplex PCR; the TCRdb copy retains only in-frame clones and omits some. The repertoire holds about 93,000 clones, with more than 65% as singletons. Material: peripheral blood. These receptor sequences come from a human donor in a cohort sampled during active COVID-19.

Only one count was recorded for this clone. V usage is TRBV28 and J usage is TRBJ1-1, with a tentative D call TRBD1 (6 bases). With 7 bases removed from V and 3 bases from J, the gap between germline ends came to 15 bases. The CDR3 is made up of 14 amino acids. Germline CDR1 and CDR2: MDHEN and SYDVKM. CDR3 DNA sequence: TGTGCCAGCACAGGGGTCCACGCCGACACTGAAGCTTTCTTT. This gives the protein CASTGVHADTEAFF.

This sequence joins TRBV5-8 and TRBJ2-1; 16 bases agree with TRBD2. The CDR3 length is 18 residues. Germline V CDR1 and CDR2: SGHTS, YDEGEE. V lost 6 bases to trimming and J lost 2 bases; unmatched junction nucleotides: 8. The chain's CDR3 is CASTSGTSGGAPYNEQFF. In nucleotides, the CDR3 is TGTGCCAGCACCTCCGGGACTAGCGGGGGGGCCCCCTACAATGAGCAGTTCTTC. The full variable domain, completed using reference TRBV5-8 and TRBJ2-1, is EAGVTQSPTHLIKTRGQQATLRCSPISGHTSVYWYQQALGLGLQFLLWYDEGEERNRGNFPPRFSGRQFPNYSSELNVNALELEDSALYLCASTSGTSGGAPYNEQFFGPGTRLTVL.

V usage is TRBV5-4 and J usage is TRBJ2-1, with TRBD2 matching over 10 bases. CDR3 size: 15 residues. Unmatched junction bases numbered 7, after V lost 0 bases and J lost 10 bases. The V gene's germline CDR1 is SGHNT and CDR2 YYREEE (reference sequence). CDR3 in amino acids: CASSLAGAGGVEQFF. Written as DNA, the CDR3 is TGTGCCAGCAGCTTGGCCGGAGCGGGAGGGGTGGAGCAGTTCTTC.

The chain's CDR3 is CASSPTRTGELFF. The CDR3 DNA follows: TGTGCCAGCAGCCCGACTAGAACCGGGGAGCTGTTTTTT. The chain is built from TRBV5-4 and TRBJ2-2; D is possibly TRBD2 (6 bases). Trimming removed 4 bases at V and 5 bases at J, with 9 bases between. The length of the CDR3 is 13 residues. Germline V CDR1 and CDR2: SGHNT, YYREEE (reference sequence).

The chain is built from TRBV2 and TRBJ1-5; D might be TRBD1 (6 bases). The CDR3 loop spans 13 amino acids. Per the germline V gene, CDR1 is SNHLY and CDR2 is FYNNEI. Trimming removed 5 bases at V and 6 bases at J, with 11 bases between. The CDR3 loop is CASSQQGGQPQHF. The DNA of the CDR3 is TGTGCCAGCAGTCAACAGGGCGGTCAGCCCCAGCATTTT.

The chain recombines TRBV5-1 with TRBJ2-2; the match to TRBD1 covers 10 bases. With 1 base clipped from V and 2 bases from J, the junction kept 5 bases outside the gene matches. This CDR3 comprises 17 residues. Germline assignment: CDR1 SGHRS and CDR2 YFSETQ. CDR3 in DNA: TGCGCCAGCAGCTTGTGGCGACAGGGGGCTAACACCGGGGAGCTGTTTTTT. It codes for CASSLWRQGANTGELFF.

The chain carries TRBV5-1 and TRBJ1-1; 10 bases match TRBD1. Germline V gene lookup returns CDR1 SGHRS and CDR2 YFSETQ. The CDR3 spans 15 residues. Unmatched junction bases numbered 8, after V lost 4 bases and J lost 5 bases. Here the CDR3 reads CASSDTTGGGTEAFF. The CDR3 coding sequence is TGCGCCAGCAGCGATACGACAGGGGGCGGTACTGAAGCTTTCTTT.

The CDR3 reads CASSLIGEKLFF. The CDR3 region has the DNA TGTGCCAGCAGCTTAATCGGTGAAAAACTGTTTTTT. The V and J genes are TRBV7-9 and TRBJ1-4; no firm D call. Looked up from germline, CDR1 is SEHNR and CDR2 is FQNEAQ (reference sequence). This CDR3 contains 12 residues. The V and J ends lost 2 bases and 7 bases respectively, with 5 bases between them. The full variable domain, completed using reference TRBV7-9 and TRBJ1-4, is DTGVSQNPRHKITKRGQNVTFRCDPISEHNRLYWYRQTLGQGPEFLTYFQNEAQLEKSRLLSDRFSAERPKGSFSTLEIQRTEQGDSAMYLCASSLIGEKLFFGSGTQLSVL.

Here the CDR3 reads CASSAAVEMTQYF. DNA for the CDR3: TGTGCCAGCAGTGCAGCGGTAGAGATGACCCAGTACTTC. The genes are TRBV6-1 and TRBJ2-5, with D perhaps matching TRBD2 (5 bases). Germline CDR1 and CDR2: MNHNS and SASEGT. The CDR3 has 13 amino acids. Trimming cost V 4 bases and J 7 bases, with 13 bases left between them.

This clone was seen a single time. J is TRBJ2-7 and V is TRBV19; 9 nucleotides line up with TRBD1. The CDR3 contains 15 residues. Per germline, CDR1 LNHDA and CDR2 SQIVND (reference sequence). J lost 6 bases, V lost 2 bases, and 8 bases had no gene match. CDR3 nucleotide sequence: TGTGCCAGTAGTATATCGGACAGGGGTAGACTCGAGCAGTACTTC. It is translated as CASSISDRGRLEQYF.

CDR3 DNA sequence: TGTGCCTGGAGTAAACAGGGATCTTTCAATCAGCCCCAGCATTTT. Translation gives CAWSKQGSFNQPQHF. The chain couples TRBV30 to TRBJ1-5; possible D gene TRBD1, 6 bases. The germline V and J ends were trimmed by 2 bases and 3 bases, with 14 bases remaining between them. Germline-derived CDR1 and CDR2 are GTSNPN and SVGIG (reference sequence). The CDR3 has 15 residues.

J is TRBJ1-2 and V is TRBV5-6; maybe TRBD1 (5 bases). This CDR3 is built from 15 residues. Germline CDR1 is SGHDT and CDR2 is YYEEEE. V was pared by 1 base and J by 7 bases, with 17 bases between. CDR3 DNA sequence: TGTGCCAGCAGCTTGCGAGGTTCAGGGCTAAGTGGCTACACCTTC. Protein product: CASSLRGSGLSGYTF. The variable domain in full, with the rest retrieved from reference TRBV5-6 and TRBJ1-2, is DAGVTQSPTHLIKTRGQQVTLRCSPKSGHDTVSWYQQALGQGPQFIFQYYEEEERQRGNFPDRFSGHQFPNYSSELNVNALLLGDSALYLCASSLRGSGLSGYTFGSGTRLTVV.

This clone was found a few times. V gene TRBV10-3 combines with J gene TRBJ1-1; D is possibly TRBD1 (6 bases). V gave up 6 bases and J gave up 5 bases, with 10 bases separating them. This CDR3 comprises 12 residues. Germline V lookup: CDR1 ENHRY, CDR2 SYGVKD. Written as DNA, the CDR3 is TGTGCCATCAGAGATACAGGGACTGAAGCTTTCTTT. This gives the protein CAIRDTGTEAFF.

The CDR3 loop is CASRETGTGYRTEAFF. For the CDR3, the DNA is TGTGCCAGCAGGGAGACCGGGACAGGGTATCGCACTGAAGCTTTCTTT. V gene TRBV2 combines with J gene TRBJ1-1; 9 bases are shared with TRBD1. The CDR3 runs 16 residues. The J segment lost 4 bases and the V segment lost 6 bases, leaving 12 bases of the junction unmatched. The germline V gene has CDR1 SNHLY and CDR2 FYNNEI.

V gene TRBV7-2 combines with J gene TRBJ2-5; 10 bases match TRBD2. Per the germline V gene, CDR1 is SGHTA and CDR2 is FQGNSA. V lost 4 bases to trimming and J lost 2 bases; unmatched junction nucleotides: 4. The CDR3 length is 15 residues. CDR3 residues: CASSWTSGVQETQYF. CDR3 nucleotides: TGTGCCAGCAGCTGGACTAGCGGTGTTCAAGAGACCCAGTACTTC.

This chain joins TRBV10-2 and TRBJ1-2, with a possible D match to TRBD1 (5 bases). The V end was cut by 0 bases, the J end by 4 bases, with 9 bases between. CDR3 length: 14 residues. Per the germline V gene, CDR1 is WSHSY and CDR2 is SAAADI. CDR3 in DNA: TGCGCCAGCAGTGAGTCGCAGGGCGGCTATGGCTACACCTTC. Amino acids: CASSESQGGYGYTF.

This clone came up a few times. The chain couples TRBV19 to TRBJ1-2; D unresolved. The CDR3 totals 15 residues. Trimming took off 7 bases at V and 11 bases at J, with 26 bases between the two ends. CDR1 is LNHDA, CDR2 SQIVND, per germline (reference sequence). The CDR3 coding sequence is TGTGCCAGTACCGGGGATAGGCGGGCCCCACCGTGGTACACCTTC. This gives the protein CASTGDRRAPPWYTF. The full variable domain, rest sourced from reference TRBV19 and TRBJ1-2, is DGGITQSPKYLFRKEGQNVTLSCEQNLNHDAMYWYRQDPGQGLRLIYYSQIVNDFQKGDIAEGYSVSREKKESFPLTVTSAQKNPTAFYLCASTGDRRAPPWYTFGSGTRLTVV.

The chain combines TRBV7-2 with TRBJ2-1; D ambiguous. Per the germline V gene, CDR1 is SGHTA and CDR2 is FQGNSA. With 2 bases removed from V and 0 bases from J, the gap between germline ends came to 5 bases. The CDR3 totals 14 residues. This CDR3 is CASSLRLSYNEQFF. CDR3 in DNA: TGTGCCAGCAGCTTACGACTCTCCTACAATGAGCAGTTCTTC.

This clone appeared a few times. CDR3 DNA: TGTGCCAGCAGCTTCGGGGTTAAATATGGCTACACCTTC. It specifies CASSFGVKYGYTF. J is TRBJ1-2 and V is TRBV5-4; D unclear. Germline V gene sequence: CDR1 SGHNT, CDR2 YYREEE (reference sequence). The CDR3 has 13 residues. V lost 2 bases and J 5 bases, leaving 10 bases between the germline ends. Based on the CDR3 plus reference TRBV5-4 and TRBJ1-2, the full variable domain is ETGVTQSPTHLIKTRGQQVTLRCSSQSGHNTVSWYQQALGQGPQFIFQYYREEENGRGNFPPRFSGLQFPNYSSELNVNALELDDSALYLCASSFGVKYGYTFGSGTRLTVV.

V and J are TRBV6-5 and TRBJ1-2; D is perhaps TRBD1 (5 bases). Germline CDR1 reads MNHEY; CDR2 reads SVGAGI. The ends were cut back, 8 bases at V and 7 bases at J, with 14 bases in the middle. The CDR3 runs to 12 residues. This CDR3 is CASFRQFFGYTF. The CDR3 nucleotides read TGTGCCAGCTTCAGACAGTTCTTTGGCTACACCTTC.

This sequence joins TRBV7-9 and TRBJ2-5, with 9 bases aligning to TRBD2. The CDR3 is made up of 16 amino acids. Germline values: CDR1 SEHNR, CDR2 FQNEAQ (reference sequence). V lost 5 bases to trimming and J lost 5 bases; unmatched junction nucleotides: 12. Here the CDR3 DNA reads TGTGCCAGCAGCCAACAAGGACTAGCGACGCGGGAGACCCAGTACTTC. This codes for CASSQQGLATRETQYF.

This clone was detected a few times. The chain carries TRBV18 and TRBJ2-7; 7 bases fit TRBD1. CDR3 size: 16 residues. The germline V gene encodes CDR1 KGHSH and CDR2 LQKENI. Unmatched junction bases numbered 8, after V lost 3 bases and J lost 0 bases. CDR3: CASSPLRDSASYEQYF. Written as DNA, the CDR3 is TGTGCCAGCTCACCCTTACGGGACAGCGCCTCCTACGAGCAGTACTTC. The whole variable domain, remainder taken from reference TRBV18 and TRBJ2-7, is NAGVMQNPRHLVRRRGQEARLRCSPMKGHSHVYWYRQLPEEGLKFMVYLQKENIIDESGMPKERFSAEFPKEGPSILRIQQVVRGDSAAYFCASSPLRDSASYEQYFGPGTRLTVT.

The CDR3 sequence is CSASGQLHQPQHF. The CDR3 DNA sequence: TGCAGTGCTAGTGGGCAGTTACATCAGCCCCAGCATTTT. The gene calls are TRBV20-1 and TRBJ1-5; unclear D gene. The length of the CDR3 is 13 residues. Germline V gene sequence: CDR1 DFQATT, CDR2 SNEGSKA (reference sequence). V lost 3 bases and J 5 bases, leaving 11 bases between the germline ends.

This clone was counted a single time. The chain has TRBV24-1 and TRBJ2-3, with a tentative D call TRBD1 (6 bases). The V gene lost 3 bases and the J gene lost 2 bases, with 14 bases spanning the gap. CDR1 and CDR2 (germline): KGHDR, SFDVKD. This CDR3 region has 16 residues. CDR3 amino acids: CATSDASTGDTDTQYF. DNA of the CDR3: TGTGCCACCAGTGATGCCTCGACAGGAGACACAGATACGCAGTATTTT.

The J gene is TRBJ1-6, the V gene TRBV3-1 (or the pseudogene TRBV3-2); maybe TRBD1 (5 bases). Trimming removed 1 base at V and 6 bases at J, with 7 bases between. Germline V gene lookup returns CDR1 LGHDT and CDR2 YNNKEL (reference sequence). This CDR3 region has 14 residues. The CDR3 spells CASSQVQANSPLHF. CDR3 in DNA: TGTGCCAGCAGCCAAGTACAGGCTAATTCACCCCTCCACTTT.

The V gene is TRBV28, the J gene TRBJ2-3; TRBD1 matches at 9 bases. J lost 4 bases, V lost 6 bases, and 20 bases had no gene match. Germline CDR1 MDHEN, CDR2 SYDVKM. This CDR3 contains 19 residues. The CDR3 spells CASSSQGARGSTLSDTQYF. Written as DNA, the CDR3 is TGTGCCAGCAGCTCACAGGGGGCAAGAGGGTCCACCCTGTCAGATACGCAGTATTTT.

The chain has TRBV18 and TRBJ2-7; D perhaps matches TRBD2 (5 bases). Deletions cut 2 bases from V and 5 bases from J, with 7 bases between. Germline V gene data show CDR1 as KGHSH and CDR2 as LQKENI. The CDR3 has 12 residues. CDR3 sequence: CASSPGRHEQYF. In DNA, the CDR3 is TGTGCCAGCTCACCAGGGAGACACGAGCAGTACTTC.

This chain links TRBV7-9 with TRBJ1-2; 7 bases match TRBD1. The germline CDR1 and CDR2 sequences are SEHNR and FQNEAQ (reference sequence). The V segment lost 5 bases and the J segment 0 bases; nucleotides outside the gene matches: 6. The CDR3 runs to 15 residues. The DNA for the CDR3 is TGTGCCAGCAGCAACACAGGGGCTTCTAACTATGGCTACACCTTC. Translated: CASSNTGASNYGYTF. The full variable domain, completed using reference TRBV7-9 and TRBJ1-2, is DTGVSQNPRHKITKRGQNVTFRCDPISEHNRLYWYRQTLGQGPEFLTYFQNEAQLEKSRLLSDRFSAERPKGSFSTLEIQRTEQGDSAMYLCASSNTGASNYGYTFGSGTRLTVV.